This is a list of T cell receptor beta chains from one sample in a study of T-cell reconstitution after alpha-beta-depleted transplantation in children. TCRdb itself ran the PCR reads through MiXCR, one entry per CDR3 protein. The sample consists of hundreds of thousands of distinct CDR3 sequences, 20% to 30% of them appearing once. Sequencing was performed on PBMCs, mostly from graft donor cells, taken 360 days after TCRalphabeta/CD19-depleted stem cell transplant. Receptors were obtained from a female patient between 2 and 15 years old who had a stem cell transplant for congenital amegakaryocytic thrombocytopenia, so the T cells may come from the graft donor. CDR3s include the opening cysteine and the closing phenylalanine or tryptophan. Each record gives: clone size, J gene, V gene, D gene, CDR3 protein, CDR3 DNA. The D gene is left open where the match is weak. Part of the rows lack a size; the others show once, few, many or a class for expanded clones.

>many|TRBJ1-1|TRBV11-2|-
CASSPLGVGNTEAFF
TGTGCCAGCAGCCCTCTAGGGGTAGGGAACACTGAAGCTTTCTTT
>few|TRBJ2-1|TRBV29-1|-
CSVEPRQSKSGQFF
TGCAGCGTTGAACCGCGGCAATCCAAGTCGGGGCAGTTCTTC
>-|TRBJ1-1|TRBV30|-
CAWSGPRLMVTFLGEAFF
TGTGCCTGGAGCGGACCTCGGTTGATGGTTACTTTCTTAGGGGAGGCTTTCTTT
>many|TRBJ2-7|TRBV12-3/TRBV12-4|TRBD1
CASSPGQVNYEQYF
TGTGCCAGCAGTCCGGGACAGGTAAACTACGAGCAGTACTTC
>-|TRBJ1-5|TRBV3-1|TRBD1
CATSQGPGQNQPQHF
TGTGCCACCAGCCAGGGGCCGGGACAGAATCAGCCCCAGCATTTT
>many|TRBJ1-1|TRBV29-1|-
CSVEHNTEAFF
TGCAGCGTCGAACACAACACTGAAGCTTTCTTT
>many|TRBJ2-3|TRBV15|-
CATSRDYPDTQYF
TGTGCCACCAGCAGAGATTATCCAGATACGCAGTATTTT
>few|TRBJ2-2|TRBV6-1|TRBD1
CASKNDRVTGELFF
TGTGCCAGCAAGAACGACAGGGTCACCGGGGAGCTGTTTTTT
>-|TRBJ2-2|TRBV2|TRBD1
CAGRTGPTGELFF
TGTGCCGGTCGGACAGGGCCCACCGGGGAGCTGTTTTTT
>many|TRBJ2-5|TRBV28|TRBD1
CASSLQGDQETQYF
TGTGCCAGCAGTTTACAGGGGGACCAAGAGACCCAGTACTTC
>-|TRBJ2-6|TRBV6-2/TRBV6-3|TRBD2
CASSYSTGRSGANVLTF
TGTGCCAGCAGTTATAGCACCGGGAGGTCTGGGGCCAACGTCCTGACTTTC
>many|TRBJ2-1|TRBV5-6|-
CASSLEIVDEQFF
TGTGCCAGCAGCTTGGAAATAGTCGATGAGCAGTTCTTC
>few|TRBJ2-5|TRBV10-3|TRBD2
CAIRTSAQETQYF
TGTGCCATCAGGACTAGCGCACAAGAGACCCAGTACTTC
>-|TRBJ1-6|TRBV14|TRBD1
CASSPGQGKRNSPLHF
TGTGCCAGCAGCCCCGGACAGGGGAAAAGAAATTCACCCCTCCACTTT
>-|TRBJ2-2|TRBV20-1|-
CSASQSSGVYTGELFF
TGCAGTGCGTCCCAATCGTCGGGAGTGTACACCGGGGAGCTGTTTTTT
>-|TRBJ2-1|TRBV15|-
CATSRDFDEQFF
TGTGCCACCAGCAGAGATTTCGATGAGCAGTTCTTC
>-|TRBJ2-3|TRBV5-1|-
CASSAPGGMTQYF
TGCGCCAGCAGCGCCCCTGGCGGGATGACGCAGTATTTT
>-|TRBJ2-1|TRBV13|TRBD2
CASSLQAREAYNEQFF
TGTGCCAGCAGCTTACAAGCGCGGGAGGCCTACAATGAGCAGTTCTTC
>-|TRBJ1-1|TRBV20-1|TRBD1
CSARTGAGDTEAFF
TGCAGTGCTAGGACAGGGGCAGGGGACACTGAAGCTTTCTTT
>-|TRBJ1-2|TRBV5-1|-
CASSLDGGRGYTF
TGCGCCAGCAGCTTGGATGGGGGGAGAGGCTACACCTTC
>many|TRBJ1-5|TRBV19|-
CASSLTRGIGFLPQHF
TGTGCCAGTAGTCTAACCAGGGGAATTGGCTTTCTGCCCCAGCATTTT
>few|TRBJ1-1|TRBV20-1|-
CSARARAMNTEAFF
TGCAGTGCTAGAGCTCGGGCAATGAACACTGAAGCTTTCTTT